This T cell receptor beta chain was found in a study of cytomegalovirus exposure and HLA in healthy donors. Per germline, CDR1 MNHNY and CDR2 SVGAGI (reference sequence). The CDR3 covers 15 residues. V dropped 5 bases and J dropped 6 bases, with 16 bases sitting between them. General study results and limits: Reports indicate that TCR beta sequences accurately predicted the HLA-A and HLA-B alleles of most subjects. When a later analysis was performed, an Asian-associated ancestry cluster reportedly had fewer N-insertions than the roughly 670-donor mean.

The PCR contained 60 Vbeta and 13 Jbeta primers. Original handling: In a later analysis, of around 80 million unique beta chains, about 12 million appeared in at least two donors. Using immunoSEQ multiplex PCR, the repertoire was profiled, and TCRdb retains in-frame clones only, with some absent. The V and J calls and clone size are taken from that table; D and trimming were inferred from the DNA. The repertoire has 200,000 or so clones, 82% of them found once; the top ten carry 0.08% to 0.1%. In the case of this clone: The antigen is unknown.

The receptor was derived from a boy between 2 and 10 years old in good health and CMV-seronegative. This chain joins TRBV6-6 and TRBJ1-4; D uncertain. The sequenced sample was PBMCs. CDR3: CASSRASRPDEKLFF. As DNA, the CDR3 is TGTGCCAGCAGTCGTGCGAGCAGGCCTGATGAAAAACTGTTTTTT.